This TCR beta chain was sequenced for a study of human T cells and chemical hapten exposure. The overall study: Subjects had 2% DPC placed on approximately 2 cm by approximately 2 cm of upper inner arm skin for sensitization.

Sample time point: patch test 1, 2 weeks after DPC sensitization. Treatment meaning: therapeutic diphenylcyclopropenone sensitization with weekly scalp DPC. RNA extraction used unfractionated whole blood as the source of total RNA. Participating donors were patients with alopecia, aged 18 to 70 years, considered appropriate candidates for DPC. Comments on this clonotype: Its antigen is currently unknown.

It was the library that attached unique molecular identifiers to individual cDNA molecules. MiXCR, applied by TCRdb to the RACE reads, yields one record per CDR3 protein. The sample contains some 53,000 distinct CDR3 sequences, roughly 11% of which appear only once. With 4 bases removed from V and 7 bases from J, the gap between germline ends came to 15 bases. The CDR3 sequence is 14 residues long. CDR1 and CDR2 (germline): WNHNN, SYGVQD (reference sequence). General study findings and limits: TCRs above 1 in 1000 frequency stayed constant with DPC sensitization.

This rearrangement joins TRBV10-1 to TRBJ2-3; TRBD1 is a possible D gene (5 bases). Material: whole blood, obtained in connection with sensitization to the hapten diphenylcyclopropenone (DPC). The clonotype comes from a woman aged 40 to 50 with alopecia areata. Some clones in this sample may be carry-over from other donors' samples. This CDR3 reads CASSANTGGNTQYF. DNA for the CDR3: TGCGCCAGCAGTGCCAATACAGGCGGAAATACGCAGTATTTT.